The present T cell receptor beta chain was sequenced within a study of blood T cell repertoires in COVID-19. The overall study: Sample material is recorded as cDNA or gDNA derived from T cells, B-cell-depleted T cells, or PBMCs.

Profiling relied on immunoSEQ multiplex PCR, and the TCRdb table lists in-frame clones only, not all of them. Seen here are under 350,000 clones, approximately 83% observed once, and the top ten hold around 4.4%. Participants' own reports of clinical history determined their cohort assignment. With 4 bases clipped from V and 4 bases from J, the junction kept 10 bases outside the gene matches. CDR1 is SGHRS and CDR2 is YFSETQ in the germline V gene. This CDR3 has 15 residues. The rearrangement links TRBV5-1 to TRBJ2-5; 7 bases fit TRBD1. Material for sequencing was PBMCs or T cells enriched from blood (not recorded which). The sequence was obtained from a woman aged 40 to 55 with acute COVID-19. As DNA, the CDR3 is TGCGCCAGCAGCCAAATGACAGGGAGCTTAGAGACCCAGTACTTC. Encoded protein: CASSQMTGSLETQYF.